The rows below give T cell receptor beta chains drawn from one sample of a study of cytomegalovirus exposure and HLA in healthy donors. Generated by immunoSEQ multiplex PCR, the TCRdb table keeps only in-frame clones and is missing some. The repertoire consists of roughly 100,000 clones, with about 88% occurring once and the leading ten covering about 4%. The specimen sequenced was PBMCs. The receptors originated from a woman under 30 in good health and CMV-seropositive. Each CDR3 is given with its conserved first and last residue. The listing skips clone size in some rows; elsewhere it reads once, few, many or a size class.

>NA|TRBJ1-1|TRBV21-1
CASSKVPGSEAFF
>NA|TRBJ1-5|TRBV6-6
CASSYGRVFSNQPQHF
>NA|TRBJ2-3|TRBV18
CASSPKFRNTDTQYF
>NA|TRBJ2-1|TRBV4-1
CASSQGLAGAYNEQFF
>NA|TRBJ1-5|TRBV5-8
CASSLGTGGQPQHF
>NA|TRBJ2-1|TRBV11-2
CASSAALGYEQFF
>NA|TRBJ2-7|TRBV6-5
CASSYGAGGTYEQYF
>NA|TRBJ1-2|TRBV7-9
CASSPLAGQGTSRYGYTF
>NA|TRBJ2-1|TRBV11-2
CASSLVRGSSYNEQFF
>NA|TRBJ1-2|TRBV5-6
CASSEGTGDHNYGYTF
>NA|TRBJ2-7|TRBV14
CASSPDRGRAVYEQYF
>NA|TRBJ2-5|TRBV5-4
CASSQRTGRGTQYF
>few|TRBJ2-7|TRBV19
CASSDPIRGSEQYF
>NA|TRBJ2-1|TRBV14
CASSQGLAGGNEQFF
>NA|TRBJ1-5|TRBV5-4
CASSRDGMNQPQHF
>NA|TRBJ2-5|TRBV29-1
CSVGQAPQETQYF
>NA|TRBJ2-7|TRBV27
CASSLSGQGKKQYF
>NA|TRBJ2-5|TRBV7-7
CASSIGTGQETQYF
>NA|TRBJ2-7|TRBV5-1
CASSPREGRTGVNEQYF
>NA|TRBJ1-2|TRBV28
CASSLRQGHGYTF
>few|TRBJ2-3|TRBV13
CASSFAGGDDTQYF
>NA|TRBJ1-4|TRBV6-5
CASSPYRTTNEKLFF
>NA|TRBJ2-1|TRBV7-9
CASSPTGGRTYNEQFF
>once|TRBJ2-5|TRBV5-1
CASSSRYQETQYF
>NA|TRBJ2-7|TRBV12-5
CATLRGKGTYEQYF
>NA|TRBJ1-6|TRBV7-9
CASSLALAFNSPLHF
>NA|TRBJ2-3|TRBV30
CARRGRTTATDTQYF
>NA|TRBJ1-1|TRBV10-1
CASSVGRVNTEAFF
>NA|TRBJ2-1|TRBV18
CASSPFRGSSYNEQFF
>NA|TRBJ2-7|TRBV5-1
CATSRREAAYEQYF
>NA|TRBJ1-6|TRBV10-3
CAISETPYNSPLHF
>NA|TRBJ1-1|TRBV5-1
CASNWAGMNTEAFF
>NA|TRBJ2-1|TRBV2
CASLGGGLYNEQFF
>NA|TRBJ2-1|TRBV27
CASSRPGGEEFF
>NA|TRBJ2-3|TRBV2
CASKPSARSTDTQYF
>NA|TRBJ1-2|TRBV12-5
CASGLVSPLWDKNYGYTF
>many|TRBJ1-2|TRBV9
CASSPRQTYGYTF
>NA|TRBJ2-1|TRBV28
CASTPRVAGGYNEQFF
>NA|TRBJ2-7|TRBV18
CASSPPLTSMSEQYF
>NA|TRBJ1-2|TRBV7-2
CASTRDRAAGYTF
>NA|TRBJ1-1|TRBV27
CASSHRTGTAVTEAFF
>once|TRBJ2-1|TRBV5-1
CASSLGGVYNEQFF
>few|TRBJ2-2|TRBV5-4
CASQMEGELFF
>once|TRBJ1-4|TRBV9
CASSPQATTNEKLFF
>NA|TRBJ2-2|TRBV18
CASSPAGQGTGELFF
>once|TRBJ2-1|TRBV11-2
CASSTSWSSYNEQFF
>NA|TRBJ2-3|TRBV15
CATRAGGGSTDTQYF
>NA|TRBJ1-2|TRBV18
CASSPSTGTGTMVYTF
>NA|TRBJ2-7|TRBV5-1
CASSFNRAYEQYF
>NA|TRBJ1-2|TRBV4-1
CASSQGDRGRGYTF
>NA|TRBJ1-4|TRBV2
CASSGLPNEKLFF
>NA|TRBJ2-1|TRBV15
CATSRESKGRSKGAHNEQFF
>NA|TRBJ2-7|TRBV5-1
CASSLVTGSYEQYF